This T cell receptor (beta chain) was sequenced in a study of shared clonotypes between healthy human individuals. About the research overall: The donor pool was made up of a couple of women and a few men aged 18 to 49. General study points: Naive subsets usually exceeded memory subsets in estimated richness.

For this clone: The antigen is unknown.

Produced via immunoSEQ multiplex PCR; TCRdb's table is partial and in-frame only. The table includes roughly 2 million clones, less than 95% detected once. Positively selected for CCR7, the CD45RO-negative cells used as naive CD8 cells excluded terminally differentiated effector memory CD45RA+ cells. Sequencing was performed on naive CD8+ T cells sorted from blood. The TCR originated in a man between 18 and 29 years old in good health.

CDR3 protein: CASSEFTFRAGNTIYF. The CDR3 nucleotides read TGTGCCAGCAGTGAATTTACGTTCAGAGCTGGAAACACCATATATTTT. This chain links TRBV6-1 with TRBJ1-3; D gene unclear. Trimming shortened V by 2 bases and J by 2 bases, and 13 bases separated the two germline ends. The CDR3 length is 16 residues. The germline CDR1 and CDR2 sequences are MNHNS and SASEGT.